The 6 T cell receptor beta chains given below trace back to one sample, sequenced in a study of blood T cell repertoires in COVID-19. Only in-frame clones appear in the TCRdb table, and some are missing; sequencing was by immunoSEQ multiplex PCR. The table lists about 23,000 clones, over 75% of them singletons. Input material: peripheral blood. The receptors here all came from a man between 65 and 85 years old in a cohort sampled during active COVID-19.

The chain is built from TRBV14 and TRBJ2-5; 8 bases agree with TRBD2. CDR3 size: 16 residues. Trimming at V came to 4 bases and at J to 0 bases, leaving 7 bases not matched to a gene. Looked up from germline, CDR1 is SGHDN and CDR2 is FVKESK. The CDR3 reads CASSRTSGSYQETQYF. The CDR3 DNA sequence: TGTGCCAGCAGCCGTACTAGCGGATCTTACCAAGAGACCCAGTACTTC.

The CDR3 nucleotides are TGCGCCAGCAGCCAAACAGGTTACAATGAGCAGTTCTTC. The encoded protein is CASSQTGYNEQFF. The chain is built from TRBV4-3 and TRBJ2-1, with D possibly TRBD1 on 5 matching bases. Germline lookup yields CDR1 LGHNA and CDR2 YSLEER. V lost 2 bases and J lost 4, with 6 bases in between. The CDR3 contains 13 residues.

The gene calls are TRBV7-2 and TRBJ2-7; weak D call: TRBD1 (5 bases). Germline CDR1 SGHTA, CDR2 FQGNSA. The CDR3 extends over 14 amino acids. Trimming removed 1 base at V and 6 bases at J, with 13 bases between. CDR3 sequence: CASSLVAGPGEQYF. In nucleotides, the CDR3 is TGTGCCAGCAGCTTAGTGGCAGGGCCAGGCGAGCAGTACTTC. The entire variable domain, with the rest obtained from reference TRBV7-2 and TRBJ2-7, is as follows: GAGVSQSPSNKVTEKGKDVELRCDPISGHTALYWYRQSLGQGLEFLIYFQGNSAPDKSGLPSDRFSAERTGGSVSTLTIQRTQQEDSAVYLCASSLVAGPGEQYFGPGTRLTVT.

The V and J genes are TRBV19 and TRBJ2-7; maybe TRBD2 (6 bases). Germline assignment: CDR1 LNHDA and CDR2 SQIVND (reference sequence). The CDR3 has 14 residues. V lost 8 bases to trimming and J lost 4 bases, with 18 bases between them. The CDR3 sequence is CASASQRVPYEQYF. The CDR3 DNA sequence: TGTGCCAGTGCCTCCCAGCGGGTCCCTTACGAGCAGTACTTC.

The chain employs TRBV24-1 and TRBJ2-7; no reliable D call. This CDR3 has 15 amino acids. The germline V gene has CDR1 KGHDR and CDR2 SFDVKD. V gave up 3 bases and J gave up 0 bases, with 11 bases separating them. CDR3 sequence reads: CATSDPWSSSYEQYF. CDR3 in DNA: TGTGCCACCAGTGATCCCTGGTCCAGCTCCTACGAGCAGTACTTC.

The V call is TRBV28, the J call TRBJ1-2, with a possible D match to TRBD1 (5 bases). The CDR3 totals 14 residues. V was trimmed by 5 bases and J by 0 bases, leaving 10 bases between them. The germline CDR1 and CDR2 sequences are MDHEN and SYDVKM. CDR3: CASSGDRPNYGYTF. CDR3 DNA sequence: TGTGCCAGCAGTGGCGACAGACCTAACTATGGCTACACCTTC.